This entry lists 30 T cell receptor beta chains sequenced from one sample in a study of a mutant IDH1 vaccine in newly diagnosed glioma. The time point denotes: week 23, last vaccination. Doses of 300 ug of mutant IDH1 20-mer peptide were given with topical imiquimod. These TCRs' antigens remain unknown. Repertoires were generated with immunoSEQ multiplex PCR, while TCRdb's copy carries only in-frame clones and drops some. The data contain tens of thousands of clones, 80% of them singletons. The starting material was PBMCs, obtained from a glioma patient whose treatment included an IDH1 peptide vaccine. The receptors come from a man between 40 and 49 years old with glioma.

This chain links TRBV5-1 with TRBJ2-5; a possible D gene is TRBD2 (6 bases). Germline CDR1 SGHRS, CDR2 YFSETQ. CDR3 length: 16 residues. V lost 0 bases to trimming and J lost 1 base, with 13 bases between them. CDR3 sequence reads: CASSLGRGALQETQYF. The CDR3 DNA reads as TGCGCCAGCAGCTTGGGGAGGGGCGCACTCCAAGAGACCCAGTACTTC.

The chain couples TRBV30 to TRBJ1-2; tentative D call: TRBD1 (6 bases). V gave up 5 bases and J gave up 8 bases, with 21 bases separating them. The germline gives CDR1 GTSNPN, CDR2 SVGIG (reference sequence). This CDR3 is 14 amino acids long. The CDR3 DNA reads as TGTGCCTGGGGGATGGGGACAATCCTGTCGGGCTACACCTTC. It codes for CAWGMGTILSGYTF.

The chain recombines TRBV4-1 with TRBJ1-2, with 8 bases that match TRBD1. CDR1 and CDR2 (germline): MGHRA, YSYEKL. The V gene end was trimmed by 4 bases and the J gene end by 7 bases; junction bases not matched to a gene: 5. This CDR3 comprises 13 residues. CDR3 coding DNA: TGCGCCAGCAGCCCTACAGGGGGACGTGGCTACACCTTC. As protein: CASSPTGGRGYTF.

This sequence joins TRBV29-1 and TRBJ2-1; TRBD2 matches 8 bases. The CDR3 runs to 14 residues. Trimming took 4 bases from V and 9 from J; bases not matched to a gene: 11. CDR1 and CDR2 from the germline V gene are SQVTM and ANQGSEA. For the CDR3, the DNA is TGCAGCGTTGTAGGGACTAGGATTAAGGGTGAGCAGTTCTTC. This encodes CSVVGTRIKGEQFF.

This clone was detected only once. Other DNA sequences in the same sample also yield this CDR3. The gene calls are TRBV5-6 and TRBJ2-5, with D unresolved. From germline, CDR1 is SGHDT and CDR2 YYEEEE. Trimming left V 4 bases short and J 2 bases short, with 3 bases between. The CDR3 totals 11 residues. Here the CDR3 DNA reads TGTGCCAGCAGCCTTCAAGAGACCCAGTACTTC. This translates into CASSLQETQYF. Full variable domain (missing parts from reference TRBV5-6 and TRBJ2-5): DAGVTQSPTHLIKTRGQQVTLRCSPKSGHDTVSWYQQALGQGPQFIFQYYEEEERQRGNFPDRFSGHQFPNYSSELNVNALLLGDSALYLCASSLQETQYFGPGTRLLVL.

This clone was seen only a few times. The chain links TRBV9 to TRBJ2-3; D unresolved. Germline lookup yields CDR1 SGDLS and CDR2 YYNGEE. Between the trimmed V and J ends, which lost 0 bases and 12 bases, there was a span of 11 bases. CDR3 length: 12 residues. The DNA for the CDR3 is TGTGCCAGCAGCGTAGACGGTGCAGTTCAGTATTTT. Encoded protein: CASSVDGAVQYF.

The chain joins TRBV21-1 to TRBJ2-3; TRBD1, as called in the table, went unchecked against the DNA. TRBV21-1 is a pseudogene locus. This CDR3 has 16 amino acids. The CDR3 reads CASSKLGQQLGDTQYF. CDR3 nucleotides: TGTGCCAGCAGCAAACTGGGACAGCAATTGGGAGATACGCAGTATTTT.

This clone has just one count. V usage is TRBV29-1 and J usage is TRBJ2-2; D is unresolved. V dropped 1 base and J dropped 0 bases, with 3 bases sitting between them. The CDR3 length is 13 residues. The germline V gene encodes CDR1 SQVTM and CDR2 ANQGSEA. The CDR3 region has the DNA TGCAGCGTTGAAGGGTCGAACACCGGGGAGCTGTTTTTT. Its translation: CSVEGSNTGELFF.

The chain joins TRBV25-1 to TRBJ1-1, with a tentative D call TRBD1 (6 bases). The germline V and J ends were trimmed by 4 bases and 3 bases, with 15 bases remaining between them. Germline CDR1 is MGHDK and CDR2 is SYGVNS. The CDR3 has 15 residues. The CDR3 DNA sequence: TGTGCCAGCAGTGTGTCTCAGGGGCACTACACTGAAGCTTTCTTT. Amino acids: CASSVSQGHYTEAFF.

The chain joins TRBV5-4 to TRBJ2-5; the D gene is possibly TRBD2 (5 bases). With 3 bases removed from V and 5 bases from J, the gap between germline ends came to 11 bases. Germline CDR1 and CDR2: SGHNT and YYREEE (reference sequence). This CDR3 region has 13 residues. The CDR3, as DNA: TGTGCCAGCAGCTACCCGACGGGGGAGACCCAGTACTTC. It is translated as CASSYPTGETQYF. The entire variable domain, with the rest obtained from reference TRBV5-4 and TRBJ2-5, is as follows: ETGVTQSPTHLIKTRGQQVTLRCSSQSGHNTVSWYQQALGQGPQFIFQYYREEENGRGNFPPRFSGLQFPNYSSELNVNALELDDSALYLCASSYPTGETQYFGPGTRLLVL.

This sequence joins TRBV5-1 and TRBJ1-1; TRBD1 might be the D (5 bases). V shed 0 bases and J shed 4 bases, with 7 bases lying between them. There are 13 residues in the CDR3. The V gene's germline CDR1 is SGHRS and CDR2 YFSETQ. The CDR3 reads CASSLGQPTEAFF. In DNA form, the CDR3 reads TGCGCCAGCAGCTTGGGACAGCCCACTGAAGCTTTCTTT.

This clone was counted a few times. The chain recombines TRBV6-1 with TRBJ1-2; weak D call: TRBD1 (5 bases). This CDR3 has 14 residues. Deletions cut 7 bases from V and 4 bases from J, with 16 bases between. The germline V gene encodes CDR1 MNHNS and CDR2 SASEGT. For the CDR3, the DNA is TGTGCCAGCACCCTCGGGGGGGACTCCTATGGCTACACCTTC. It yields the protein CASTLGGDSYGYTF.

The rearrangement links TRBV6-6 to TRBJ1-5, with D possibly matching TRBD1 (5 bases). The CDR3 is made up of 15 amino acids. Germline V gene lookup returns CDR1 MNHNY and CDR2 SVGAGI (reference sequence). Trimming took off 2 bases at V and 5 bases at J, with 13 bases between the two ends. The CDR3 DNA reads TGTGCCAGCAGTTACGTTCAGGGAGGGTATCAGCCCCAGCATTTT. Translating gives CASSYVQGGYQPQHF.

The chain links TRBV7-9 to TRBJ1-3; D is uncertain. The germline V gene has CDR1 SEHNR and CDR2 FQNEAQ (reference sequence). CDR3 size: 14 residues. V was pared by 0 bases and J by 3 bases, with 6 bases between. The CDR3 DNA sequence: TGTGCCAGCAGCTTAGCAGGAGGTGGAAACACCATATATTTT. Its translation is CASSLAGGGNTIYF.

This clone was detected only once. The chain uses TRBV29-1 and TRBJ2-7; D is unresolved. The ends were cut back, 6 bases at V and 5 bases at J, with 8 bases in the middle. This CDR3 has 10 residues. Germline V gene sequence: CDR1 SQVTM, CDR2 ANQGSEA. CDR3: CSVGTDEQYF. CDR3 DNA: TGCAGCGTCGGTACGGACGAGCAGTACTTC.

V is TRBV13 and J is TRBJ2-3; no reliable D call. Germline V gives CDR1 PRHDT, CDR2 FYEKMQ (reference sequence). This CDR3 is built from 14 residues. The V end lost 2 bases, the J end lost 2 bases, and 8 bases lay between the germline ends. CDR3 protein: CASSLRSFTDTQYF. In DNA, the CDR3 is TGTGCCAGCAGCTTAAGGTCCTTCACAGATACGCAGTATTTT.

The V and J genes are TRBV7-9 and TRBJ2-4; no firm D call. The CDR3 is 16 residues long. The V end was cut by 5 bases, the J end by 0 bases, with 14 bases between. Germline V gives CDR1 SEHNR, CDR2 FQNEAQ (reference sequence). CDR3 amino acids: CASSPSVDPAKNIQYF. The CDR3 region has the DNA TGTGCCAGCAGCCCTAGTGTGGACCCAGCCAAAAACATTCAGTACTTC.

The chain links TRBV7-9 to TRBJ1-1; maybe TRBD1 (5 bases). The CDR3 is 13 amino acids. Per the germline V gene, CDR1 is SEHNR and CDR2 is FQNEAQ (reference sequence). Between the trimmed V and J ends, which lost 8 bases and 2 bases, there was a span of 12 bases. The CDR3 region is CASHRGTNTEAFF. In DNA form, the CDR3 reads TGTGCCAGCCACCGGGGGACCAACACTGAAGCTTTCTTT.

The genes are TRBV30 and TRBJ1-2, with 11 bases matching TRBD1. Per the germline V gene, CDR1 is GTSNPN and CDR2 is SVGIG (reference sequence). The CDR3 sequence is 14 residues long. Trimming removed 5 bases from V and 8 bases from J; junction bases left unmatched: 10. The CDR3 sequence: CAWGGQGAGKGYTF. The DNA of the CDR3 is TGTGCCTGGGGCGGACAGGGGGCGGGAAAGGGCTACACCTTC.

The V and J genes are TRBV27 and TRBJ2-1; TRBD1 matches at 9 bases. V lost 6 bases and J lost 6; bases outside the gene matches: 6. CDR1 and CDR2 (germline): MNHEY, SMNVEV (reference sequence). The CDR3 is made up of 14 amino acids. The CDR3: CASRPDRGGNEQFF. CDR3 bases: TGTGCCAGCAGACCGGACAGGGGAGGCAATGAGCAGTTCTTC.

CDR3 loop: CASSFGGLAIDTQYF. The CDR3 DNA reads TGTGCCAGCAGCTTCGGGGGACTAGCGATAGATACGCAGTATTTT. The chain links TRBV5-4 to TRBJ2-3, with 10 nucleotides matching TRBD2. With V trimmed by 2 bases and J by 5 bases, 5 bases remained unmatched. CDR1 SGHNT and CDR2 YYREEE come from the germline V gene (reference sequence). CDR3 length: 15 residues. Drawing the rest from reference TRBV5-4 and TRBJ2-3, the complete variable domain is ETGVTQSPTHLIKTRGQQVTLRCSSQSGHNTVSWYQQALGQGPQFIFQYYREEENGRGNFPPRFSGLQFPNYSSELNVNALELDDSALYLCASSFGGLAIDTQYFGPGTRLTVL.

The CDR3 protein is CATDATGGGETQYF. CDR3 DNA sequence: TGTGCCACAGACGCGACAGGGGGCGGCGAGACCCAGTACTTC. The chain has TRBV10-3 and TRBJ2-5, with 10 bases lining up with TRBD1. CDR3 length: 14 amino acids. V gave up 10 bases and J gave up 5 bases; unmatched junction bases: 10. Germline V gene lookup returns CDR1 ENHRY and CDR2 SYGVKD.

The CDR3 spells CASSSVYQETQYF. As DNA, the CDR3 is TGTGCCAGCAGTTCGGTCTATCAAGAGACCCAGTACTTC. The chain links TRBV27 to TRBJ2-5; no reliable D call. Germline loops: CDR1 MNHEY, CDR2 SMNVEV (reference sequence). The CDR3 has 13 amino acids. The V end lost 4 bases, the J end lost 2 bases, and 8 bases lay between the germline ends.

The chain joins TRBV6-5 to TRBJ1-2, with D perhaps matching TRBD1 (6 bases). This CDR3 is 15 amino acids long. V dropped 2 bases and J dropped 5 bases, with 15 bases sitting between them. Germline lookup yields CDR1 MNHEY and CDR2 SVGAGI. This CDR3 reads CASSYGGEGGYGYTF. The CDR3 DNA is TGTGCCAGCAGTTACGGAGGGGAGGGGGGGTATGGCTACACCTTC.

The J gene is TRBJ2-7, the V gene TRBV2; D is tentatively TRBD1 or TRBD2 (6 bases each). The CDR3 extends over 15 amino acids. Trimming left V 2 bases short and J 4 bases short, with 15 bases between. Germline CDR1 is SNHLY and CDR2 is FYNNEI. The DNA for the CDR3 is TGTGCCAGCAGTGAACCTGGGAGAGGGGGGTACGAGCAGTACTTC. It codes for CASSEPGRGGYEQYF. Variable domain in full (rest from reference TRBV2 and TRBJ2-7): EPEVTQTPSHQVTQMGQEVILRCVPISNHLYFYWYRQILGQKVEFLVSFYNNEISEKSEIFDDQFSVERPDGSNFTLKIRSTKLEDSAMYFCASSEPGRGGYEQYFGPGTRLTVT.

The CDR3 sequence is CASSYLGQTQAFF. DNA of the CDR3: TGTGCCAGCAGTTACCTTGGACAGACGCAAGCTTTCTTT. The chain uses TRBV6-5 and TRBJ1-1, with D possibly matching TRBD1 (6 bases). The V gene lost 2 bases and the J gene lost 9 bases, with 13 bases spanning the gap. The CDR3 is 13 residues long. CDR1 is MNHEY, CDR2 SVGAGI, per germline.

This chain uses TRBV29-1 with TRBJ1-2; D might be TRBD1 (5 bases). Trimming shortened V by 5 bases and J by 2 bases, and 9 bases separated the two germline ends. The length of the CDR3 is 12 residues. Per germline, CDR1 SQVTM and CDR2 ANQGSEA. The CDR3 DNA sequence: TGCAGCGTTACAGGCGACAACTATGGCTACACCTTC. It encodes CSVTGDNYGYTF.

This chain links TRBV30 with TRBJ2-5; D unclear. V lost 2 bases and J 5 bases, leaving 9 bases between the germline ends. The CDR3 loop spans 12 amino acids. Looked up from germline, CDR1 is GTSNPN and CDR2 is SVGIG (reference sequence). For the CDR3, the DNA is TGTGCCTGGAGTTTTATAGGGGAGACCCAGTACTTC. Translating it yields CAWSFIGETQYF.

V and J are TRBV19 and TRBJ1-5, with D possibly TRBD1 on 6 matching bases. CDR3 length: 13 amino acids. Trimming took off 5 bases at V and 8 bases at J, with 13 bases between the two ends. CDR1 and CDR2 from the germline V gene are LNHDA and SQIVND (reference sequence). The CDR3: CASSDGGTKPQHF. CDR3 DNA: TGTGCCAGTAGTGATGGAGGGACAAAGCCCCAGCATTTT.

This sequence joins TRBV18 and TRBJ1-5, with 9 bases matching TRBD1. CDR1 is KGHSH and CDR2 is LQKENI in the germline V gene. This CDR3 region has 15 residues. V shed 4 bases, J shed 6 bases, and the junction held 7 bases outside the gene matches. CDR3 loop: CASSRSGQGIQPQHF. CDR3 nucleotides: TGTGCCAGCTCACGATCGGGACAGGGTATTCAGCCCCAGCATTTT.